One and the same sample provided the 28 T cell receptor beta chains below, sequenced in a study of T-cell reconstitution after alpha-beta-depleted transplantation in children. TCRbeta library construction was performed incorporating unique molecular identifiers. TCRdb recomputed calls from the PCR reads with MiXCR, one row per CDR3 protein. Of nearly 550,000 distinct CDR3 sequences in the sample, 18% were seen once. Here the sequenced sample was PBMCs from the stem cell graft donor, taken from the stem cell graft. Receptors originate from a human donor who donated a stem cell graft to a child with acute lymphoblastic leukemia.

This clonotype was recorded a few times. CDR3 protein: CASSSLIGQGLYEQYF. CDR3 DNA: TGTGCCAGCAGCTCCCTGATCGGACAGGGGTTATACGAGCAGTACTTC. The rearrangement uses TRBV6-1 and TRBJ2-7; 9 positions match TRBD1. V was clipped by 6 bases and J by 4 bases; unmatched bases: 13. CDR3 length: 16 amino acids. Germline CDR1 and CDR2: MNHNS and SASEGT.

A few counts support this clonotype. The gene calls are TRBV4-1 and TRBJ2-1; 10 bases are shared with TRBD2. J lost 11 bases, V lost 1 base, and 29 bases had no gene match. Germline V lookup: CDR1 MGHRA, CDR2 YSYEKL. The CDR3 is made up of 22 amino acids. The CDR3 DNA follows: TGCGCCAGCAGCCAAGGGAGCGGGAGGGCCTCCTGGGCTACCTTACCCCCCCTCAAGCAGTTCTTC. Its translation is CASSQGSGRASWATLPPLKQFF.

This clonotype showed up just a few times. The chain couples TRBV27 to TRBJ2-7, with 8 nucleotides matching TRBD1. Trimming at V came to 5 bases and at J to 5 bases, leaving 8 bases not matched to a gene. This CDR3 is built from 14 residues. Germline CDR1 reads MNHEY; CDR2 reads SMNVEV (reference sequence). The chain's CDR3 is CASSVSTGDHEQYF. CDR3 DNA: TGTGCCAGCAGTGTCTCGACAGGGGACCACGAGCAGTACTTC.

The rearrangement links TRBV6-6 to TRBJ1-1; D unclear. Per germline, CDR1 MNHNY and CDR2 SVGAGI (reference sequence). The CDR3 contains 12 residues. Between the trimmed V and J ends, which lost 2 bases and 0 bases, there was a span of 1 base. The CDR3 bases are TGTGCCAGCAGTTACGTGAACACTGAAGCTTTCTTT. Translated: CASSYVNTEAFF.

CDR3 protein: CASSQTGLGDTEAFF. Here the CDR3 DNA reads TGTGCCAGCAGCCAAACAGGTCTGGGGGACACTGAAGCTTTCTTT. V usage is TRBV3-1 and J usage is TRBJ1-1; a possible D gene is TRBD1 (5 bases). CDR3 length: 15 residues. CDR1 LGHDT and CDR2 YNNKEL come from the germline V gene (reference sequence). V was pared by 2 bases and J by 3 bases, with 13 bases between.

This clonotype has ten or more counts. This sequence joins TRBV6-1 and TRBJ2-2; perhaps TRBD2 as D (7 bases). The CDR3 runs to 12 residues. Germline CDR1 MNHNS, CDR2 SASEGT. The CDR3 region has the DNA TGTGCAGCGGGGACAAACACCGGGGAGCTGTTTTTT. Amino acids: CAAGTNTGELFF.

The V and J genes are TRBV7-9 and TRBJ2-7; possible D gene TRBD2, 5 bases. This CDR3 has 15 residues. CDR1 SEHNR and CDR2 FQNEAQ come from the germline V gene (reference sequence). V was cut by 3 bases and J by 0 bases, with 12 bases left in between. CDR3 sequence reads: CASSFLEASSYEQYF. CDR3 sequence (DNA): TGTGCCAGCAGCTTTTTGGAGGCCAGCTCCTACGAGCAGTACTTC.

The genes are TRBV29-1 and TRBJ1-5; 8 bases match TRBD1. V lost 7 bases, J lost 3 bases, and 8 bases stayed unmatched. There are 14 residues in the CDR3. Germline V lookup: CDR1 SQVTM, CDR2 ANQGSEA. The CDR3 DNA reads TGCAGCGCTCTACAGGGGGACCCCAATCAGCCCCAGCATTTT. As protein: CSALQGDPNQPQHF.

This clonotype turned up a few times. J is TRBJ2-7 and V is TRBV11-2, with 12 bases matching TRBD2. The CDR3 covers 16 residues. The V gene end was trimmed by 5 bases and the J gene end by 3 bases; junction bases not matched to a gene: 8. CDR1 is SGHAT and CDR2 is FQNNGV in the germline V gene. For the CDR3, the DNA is TGTGCCAGCAGCCTCCGGACTAGCGGGAATGACTACGAGCAGTACTTC. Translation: CASSLRTSGNDYEQYF.

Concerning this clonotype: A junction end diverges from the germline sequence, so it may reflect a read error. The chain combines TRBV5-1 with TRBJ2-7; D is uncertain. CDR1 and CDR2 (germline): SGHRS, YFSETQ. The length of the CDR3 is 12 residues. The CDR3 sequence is CASSLEGNEVDF. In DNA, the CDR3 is TGCGCCAGCAGCTTGGAAGGTAACGAAGTCGACTTC.

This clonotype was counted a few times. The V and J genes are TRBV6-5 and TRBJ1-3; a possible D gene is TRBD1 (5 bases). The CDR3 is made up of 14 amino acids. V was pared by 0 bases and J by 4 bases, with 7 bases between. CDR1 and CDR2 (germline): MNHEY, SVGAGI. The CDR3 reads CASSYSRDGNTIYF. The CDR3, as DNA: TGTGCCAGCAGTTACTCTAGGGACGGAAACACCATATATTTT.

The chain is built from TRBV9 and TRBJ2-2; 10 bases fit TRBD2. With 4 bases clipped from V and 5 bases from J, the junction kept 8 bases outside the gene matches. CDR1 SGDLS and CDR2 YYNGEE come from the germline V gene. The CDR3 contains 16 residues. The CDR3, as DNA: TGTGCCAGCAGCCCCCGAGCGGGAGGGCCTACCGGGGAGCTGTTTTTT. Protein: CASSPRAGGPTGELFF.

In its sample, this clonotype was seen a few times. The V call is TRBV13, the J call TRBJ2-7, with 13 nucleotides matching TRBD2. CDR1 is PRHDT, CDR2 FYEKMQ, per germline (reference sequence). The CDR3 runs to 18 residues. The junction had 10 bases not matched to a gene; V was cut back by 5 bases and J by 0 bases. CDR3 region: CASSPRGLAGFTSYEQYF. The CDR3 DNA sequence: TGTGCCAGCAGCCCGCGGGGACTAGCGGGATTTACCTCCTACGAGCAGTACTTC.

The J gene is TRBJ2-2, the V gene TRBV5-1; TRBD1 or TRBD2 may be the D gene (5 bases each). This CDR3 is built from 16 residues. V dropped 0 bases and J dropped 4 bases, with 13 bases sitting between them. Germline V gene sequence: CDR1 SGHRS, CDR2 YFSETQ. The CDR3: CASSLEGTAITGELFF. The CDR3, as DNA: TGCGCCAGCAGCTTGGAAGGGACGGCTATCACCGGGGAGCTGTTTTTT.

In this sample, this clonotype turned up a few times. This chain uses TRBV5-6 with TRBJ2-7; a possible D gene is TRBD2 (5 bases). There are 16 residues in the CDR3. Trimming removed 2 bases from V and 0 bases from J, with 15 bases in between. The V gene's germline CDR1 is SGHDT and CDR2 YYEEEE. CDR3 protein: CASSFGRGLGSYEQYF. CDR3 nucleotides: TGTGCCAGCAGCTTTGGTCGAGGGCTGGGCTCCTACGAGCAGTACTTC.

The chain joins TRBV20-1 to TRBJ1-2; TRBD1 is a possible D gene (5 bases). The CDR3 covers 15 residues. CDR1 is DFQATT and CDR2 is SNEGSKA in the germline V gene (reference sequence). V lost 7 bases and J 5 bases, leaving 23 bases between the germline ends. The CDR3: CSVGPGRLDDYGYTF. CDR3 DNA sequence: TGCAGTGTGGGGCCGGGCCGTTTGGATGATTATGGCTACACCTTC.

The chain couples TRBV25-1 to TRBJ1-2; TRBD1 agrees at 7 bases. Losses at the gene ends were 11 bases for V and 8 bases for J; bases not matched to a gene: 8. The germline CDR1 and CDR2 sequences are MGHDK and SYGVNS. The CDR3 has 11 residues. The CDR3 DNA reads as TGTGCCTTTGGGACAGCGGCGGGCTACACCTTC. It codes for CAFGTAAGYTF.

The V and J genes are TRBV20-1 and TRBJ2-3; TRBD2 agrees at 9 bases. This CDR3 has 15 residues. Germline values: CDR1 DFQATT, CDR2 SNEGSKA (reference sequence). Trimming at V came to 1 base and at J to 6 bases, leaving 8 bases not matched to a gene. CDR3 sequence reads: CSARVAGAGPDTQYF. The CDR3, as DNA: TGCAGTGCTAGAGTAGCGGGAGCCGGGCCGGATACGCAGTATTTT.

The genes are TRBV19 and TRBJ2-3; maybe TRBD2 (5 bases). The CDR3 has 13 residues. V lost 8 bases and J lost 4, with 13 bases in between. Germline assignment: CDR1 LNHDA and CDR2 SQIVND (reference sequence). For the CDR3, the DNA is TGTGCCAGTTCAGCGTCGAGGGCAGATACGCAGTATTTT. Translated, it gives CASSASRADTQYF. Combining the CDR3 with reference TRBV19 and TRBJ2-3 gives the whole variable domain DGGITQSPKYLFRKEGQNVTLSCEQNLNHDAMYWYRQDPGQGLRLIYYSQIVNDFQKGDIAEGYSVSREKKESFPLTVTSAQKNPTAFYLCASSASRADTQYFGPGTRLTVL.

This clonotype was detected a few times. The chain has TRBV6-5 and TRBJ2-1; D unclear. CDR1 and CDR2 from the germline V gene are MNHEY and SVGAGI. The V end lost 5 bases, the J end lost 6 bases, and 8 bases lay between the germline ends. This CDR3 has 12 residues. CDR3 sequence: CASSAQPNEQFF. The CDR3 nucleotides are TGTGCCAGCAGTGCCCAGCCCAATGAGCAGTTCTTC.

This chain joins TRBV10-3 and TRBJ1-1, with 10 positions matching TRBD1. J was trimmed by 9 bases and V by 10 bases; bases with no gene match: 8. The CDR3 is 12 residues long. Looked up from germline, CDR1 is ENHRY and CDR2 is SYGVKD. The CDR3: CATGQGVFQAFF. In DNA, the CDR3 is TGTGCCACCGGACAGGGGGTATTTCAAGCTTTCTTT.

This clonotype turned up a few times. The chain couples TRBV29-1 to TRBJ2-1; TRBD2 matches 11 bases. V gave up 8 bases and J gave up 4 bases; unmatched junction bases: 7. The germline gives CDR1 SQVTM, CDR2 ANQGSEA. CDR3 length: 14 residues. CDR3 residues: CSFYGTSGYNEQFF. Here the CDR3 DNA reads TGCAGCTTCTACGGGACTAGCGGATACAATGAGCAGTTCTTC.

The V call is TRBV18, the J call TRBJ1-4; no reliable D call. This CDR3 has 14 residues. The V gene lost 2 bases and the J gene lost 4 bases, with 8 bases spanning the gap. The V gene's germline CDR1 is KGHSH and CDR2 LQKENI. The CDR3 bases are TGTGCCAGCTCACCAAGGAACAGTAATGAAAAACTGTTTTTT. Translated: CASSPRNSNEKLFF. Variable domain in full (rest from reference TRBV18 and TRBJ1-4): NAGVMQNPRHLVRRRGQEARLRCSPMKGHSHVYWYRQLPEEGLKFMVYLQKENIIDESGMPKERFSAEFPKEGPSILRIQQVVRGDSAAYFCASSPRNSNEKLFFGSGTQLSVL.

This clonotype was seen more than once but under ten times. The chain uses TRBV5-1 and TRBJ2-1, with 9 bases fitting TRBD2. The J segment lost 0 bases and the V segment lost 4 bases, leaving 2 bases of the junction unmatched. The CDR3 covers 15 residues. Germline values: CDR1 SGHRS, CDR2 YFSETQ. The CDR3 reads CASSGSGSSYNEQFF. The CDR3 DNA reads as TGCGCCAGCAGCGGTAGCGGGAGCTCCTACAATGAGCAGTTCTTC.

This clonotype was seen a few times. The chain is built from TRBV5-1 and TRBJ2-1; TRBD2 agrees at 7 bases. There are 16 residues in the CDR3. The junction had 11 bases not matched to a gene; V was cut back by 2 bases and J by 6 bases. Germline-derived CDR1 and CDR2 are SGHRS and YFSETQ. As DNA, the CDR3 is TGCGCCAGCAGCTTAAATGGGCGGGAGAAGCTCAATGAGCAGTTCTTC. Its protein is CASSLNGREKLNEQFF.

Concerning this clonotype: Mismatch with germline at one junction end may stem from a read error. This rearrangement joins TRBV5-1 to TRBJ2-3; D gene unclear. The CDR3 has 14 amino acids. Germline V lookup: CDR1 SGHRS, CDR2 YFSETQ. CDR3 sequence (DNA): TGCGCCAGCAGGTTGGCGGCCCGGATCGATACGCAGTATTTT. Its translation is CASRLAARIDTQYF.

The CDR3 DNA sequence: TGCGCCAGCAGCTCGCGACTAGCGGGAATGGATGGTGGGCAAGAGACCCAGTACTTC. Translated, it gives CASSSRLAGMDGGQETQYF. The V and J genes are TRBV5-1 and TRBJ2-5, with 11 bases matching TRBD2. The V gene end was trimmed by 3 bases and the J gene end by 2 bases; junction bases not matched to a gene: 15. Germline-derived CDR1 and CDR2 are SGHRS and YFSETQ. This CDR3 is built from 19 residues.

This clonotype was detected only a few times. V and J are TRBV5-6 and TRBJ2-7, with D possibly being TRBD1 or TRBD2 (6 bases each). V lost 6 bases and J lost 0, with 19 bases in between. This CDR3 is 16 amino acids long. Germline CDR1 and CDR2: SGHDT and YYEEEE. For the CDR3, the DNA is TGTGCCAGCACCTTAAACCGGGGGCGGGACTCCTACGAGCAGTACTTC. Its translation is CASTLNRGRDSYEQYF.